This T cell receptor beta chain came from a study of blood T cell repertoires in COVID-19. Study at large: Italy, Spain and the United States were the sources of the convalescent and acute COVID-19 samples. Sources were T cells, B-cell-depleted T cells, or PBMCs; the material itself was cDNA or gDNA.

Source study methods: Estimation of nucleated cell counts was performed using reference gene primer amplification. Clones were read by immunoSEQ multiplex PCR, and TCRdb kept only the in-frame ones, dropping some. The V and J calls and clone size were taken over from that table, and D and trimming were inferred from the DNA. Found here are 390,000 or so clones, around 83% of them singletons; the top ten hold about 5%. Those who participated ranged in age from roughly 18 to 95 years and resided in 24 US areas. This CDR3 spans 13 amino acids. After removal of 8 bases from V and 0 bases from J, the junction contained 3 bases not matched to a gene. Germline CDR1 is MDHEN and CDR2 is SYDVKM.

This sequence originates from a woman between 45 and 60 years old who had recovered from COVID-19. This chain connects TRBV28 to TRBJ1-2; 7 bases agree with TRBD1. Input material: PBMCs or T cells enriched from blood (not recorded which). CDR3 sequence (DNA): TGTGCCAGCGGGGACAGAACTAACTATGGCTACACCTTC. Translated, it gives CASGDRTNYGYTF.